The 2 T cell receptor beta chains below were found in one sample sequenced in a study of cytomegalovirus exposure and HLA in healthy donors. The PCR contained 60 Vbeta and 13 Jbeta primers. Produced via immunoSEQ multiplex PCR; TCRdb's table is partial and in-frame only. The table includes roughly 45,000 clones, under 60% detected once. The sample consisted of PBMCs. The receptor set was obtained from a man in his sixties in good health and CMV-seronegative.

CDR3 sequence reads: CSVGALSSGSHNEQFF. As DNA, the CDR3 is TGCAGCGTTGGGGCCCTCTCTAGCGGGAGTCACAATGAGCAGTTCTTC. The chain employs TRBV29-1 and TRBJ2-1; 10 nucleotides agree with TRBD2. J lost 5 bases, V lost 4 bases, and 11 bases had no gene match. Per the germline V gene, CDR1 is SQVTM and CDR2 is ANQGSEA. This CDR3 contains 16 residues.

The DNA of the CDR3 is TGCAGCGTTGTAGGGGGTATTGGGTCCGCAGATACGCAGTATTTT. Protein: CSVVGGIGSADTQYF. The V call is TRBV29-1, the J call TRBJ2-3, with D perhaps TRBD1 (6 bases). The CDR3 totals 15 residues. Trimming cost V 4 bases and J 4 bases, with 18 bases left between them. Per germline, CDR1 SQVTM and CDR2 ANQGSEA.